This TCR beta chain is from a study of Tregs in tolerant kidney transplant recipients. The study's findings and limits: Some patients' samples used different primers over time, so nucleotide sequences weren't comparable. No direct test of biological reproducibility was done here.

In the case of this clone: The antigen is not known.

Mixed chimerism was transient after nonmyeloablative marrow transplants from related graft donors. The data were produced by immunoSEQ multiplex PCR, yet TCRdb's version contains in-frame clones alone and is incomplete. The sample records 81,000 or so clones, roughly nine tenths being singletons. V lost 2 bases, J lost 1 base, and 12 bases lay in between. The germline gives CDR1 SGHKS, CDR2 YYEKEE (reference sequence). This CDR3 is 15 amino acids long. The chain recombines TRBV5-5 with TRBJ2-5, with D perhaps TRBD1 (6 bases). This clonotype originated in a human patient who received a combined kidney and bone marrow transplant. Some T cells may be provided by the graft donor. Sequencing used CD4+ T cells from blood (PBMCs), obtained 24 months after the transplant. CDR3 sequence reads: CASSFGRQVQETQYF. CDR3 DNA: TGTGCCAGCAGCTTCGGAAGACAGGTCCAAGAGACCCAGTACTTC.